The text below deals with one T cell receptor beta chain. Its cognate antigen is unknown. V was shortened by 0 bases and J by 3 bases, with 23 bases between the two germline ends. Germline CDR1 is SNHLY and CDR2 is FYNNEI. The CDR3 sequence is 20 residues long. The sample belongs to a study of long-term antiretroviral therapy in people with HIV. On the study more broadly: Earliest sampling preceded the 2015 immediate-ART recommendation by about a decade. Whole-study results and caveats: Someone took the blood between about 2004 and 2017, maybe while older ART regimens were in use.

Samples were assayed with immunoSEQ v3.0 at survey level. Generated by immunoSEQ multiplex PCR, the TCRdb table keeps only in-frame clones and is missing some. The sample has almost 30,000 clones, about 93% seen once; the top ten hold about 6%. Sequences were derived from unsorted PBMCs, sampled approximately 6.5 years after starting antiretroviral therapy. The rearrangement uses TRBV2 and TRBJ2-2; D is perhaps TRBD1 (6 bases). This clonotype was obtained from a middle-aged woman with HIV. The CDR3 here is CASSEALDPLDRIDTGELFF. CDR3 in DNA: TGTGCCAGCAGTGAAGCGCTTGATCCCTTAGACAGGATTGACACCGGGGAGCTGTTTTTT.